These 31 T cell receptor beta chains were sequenced from one sample in a study of shared clonotypes between healthy human individuals. Clones were sequenced by immunoSEQ multiplex PCR, and TCRdb holds only the in-frame ones, with some missing. This table has millions of clones, around nine tenths appearing once. The sample was naive CD4+ T cells sorted from blood. As to subset: CD45RA+ positively selected. These receptors were obtained from a man in his late teens or twenties in good health.

This chain uses TRBV7-3 with TRBJ1-1; D is perhaps TRBD1 (6 bases). Germline V gene lookup returns CDR1 SGHTA and CDR2 FQGTGA. The CDR3 covers 14 residues. Trimming removed 4 bases from V and 4 bases from J, with 13 bases in between. CDR3 in DNA: TGTGCCAGCAGCTCACAGGGTGCTACCACTGAAGCTTTCTTT. As protein: CASSSQGATTEAFF. Looking up the rest from reference TRBV7-3 and TRBJ1-1 gives the full variable domain: GAGVSQTPSNKVTEKGKYVELRCDPISGHTALYWYRQSLGQGPEFLIYFQGTGAADDSGLPNDRFFAVRPEGSVSTLKIQRTERGDSAVYLCASSSQGATTEAFFGQGTRLTVV.

The chain uses TRBV6-5 and TRBJ2-7, with D possibly matching TRBD1 (6 bases). The germline V and J ends were trimmed by 6 bases and 7 bases, with 13 bases remaining between them. CDR1 is MNHEY, CDR2 SVGAGI, per germline. This CDR3 comprises 12 residues. CDR3 nucleotide sequence: TGTGCCAGCAGCCAGGGGACGGGTGAGCAGTACTTC. This sequence encodes CASSQGTGEQYF.

The rearrangement joins TRBV5-6 to TRBJ1-2, with 7 bases fitting TRBD1. Germline values: CDR1 SGHDT, CDR2 YYEEEE. CDR3 size: 15 residues. V lost 4 bases and J lost 8; bases outside the gene matches: 14. CDR3 region: CASSVQGYTGVGYTF. The CDR3, as DNA: TGTGCCAGCAGCGTCCAGGGTTACACAGGGGTCGGCTACACCTTC.

This chain uses TRBV6-1 with TRBJ1-2, with 7 bases that match TRBD1. CDR3 length equals 15 residues. V trimming: 6 bases; J trimming: 2 bases; junction bases outside the gene matches: 9. The V gene's germline CDR1 is MNHNS and CDR2 SASEGT. The CDR3 DNA reads TGTGCCAGCAGCCAGGGGGTGCCGGAGAACTATGGCTACACCTTC. It codes for CASSQGVPENYGYTF.

This rearrangement joins TRBV7-6 to TRBJ2-5; 14 positions match TRBD2. CDR3 length: 16 residues. Germline V lookup: CDR1 SGHVS, CDR2 FNYEAQ. V lost 3 bases to trimming and J lost 4 bases; unmatched junction nucleotides: 4. CDR3 residues: CASSLGLAGAGETQYF. CDR3 in DNA: TGTGCCAGCAGCTTGGGACTAGCGGGAGCCGGAGAGACCCAGTACTTC. The variable domain in full, completed from reference TRBV7-6 and TRBJ2-5, reads GAGVSQSPRYKVTKRGQDVALRCDPISGHVSLYWYRQALGQGPEFLTYFNYEAQQDKSGLPNDRFSAERPEGSISTLTIQRTEQRDSAMYRCASSLGLAGAGETQYFGPGTRLLVL.

V and J are TRBV5-4 and TRBJ2-3; D not certain. With 2 bases removed from V and 0 bases from J, the gap between germline ends came to 13 bases. In germline, CDR1 is SGHNT, CDR2 YYREEE (reference sequence). The CDR3 consists of 16 residues. The CDR3 DNA reads TGTGCCAGCAGCTTTTCCGTATACTCTAGCACAGATACGCAGTATTTT. Translation gives CASSFSVYSSTDTQYF.

The J gene is TRBJ2-7, the V gene TRBV19, with a weak D call TRBD2 (5 bases). V lost 5 bases, J lost 2 bases, and 13 bases lay in between. The CDR3 length is 14 residues. Germline CDR1 reads LNHDA; CDR2 reads SQIVND (reference sequence). The DNA for the CDR3 is TGTGCCAGTAGTGTCGGACTGGATGCCTACGAGCAGTACTTC. Encoded protein: CASSVGLDAYEQYF. The full variable domain, in which reference TRBV19 and TRBJ2-7 provide the parts outside the CDR3, is DGGITQSPKYLFRKEGQNVTLSCEQNLNHDAMYWYRQDPGQGLRLIYYSQIVNDFQKGDIAEGYSVSREKKESFPLTVTSAQKNPTAFYLCASSVGLDAYEQYFGPGTRLTVT.

The V gene is TRBV6-1, the J gene TRBJ2-2; D is possibly TRBD1 (6 bases). Germline-derived CDR1 and CDR2 are MNHNS and SASEGT. V was cut by 3 bases and J by 1 base, with 9 bases left in between. CDR3 length equals 15 residues. Written as DNA, the CDR3 is TGTGCCAGCAGTGATACAGGGTGGAACACCGGGGAGCTGTTTTTT. Amino acid sequence: CASSDTGWNTGELFF.

Notes on this clone: Other nucleotide sequences in the sample specify the same CDR3. This sequence joins TRBV10-3 and TRBJ1-4; D not certain. This CDR3 contains 13 residues. Germline CDR1 ENHRY, CDR2 SYGVKD. The V gene lost 0 bases and the J gene lost 11 bases, with 10 bases spanning the gap. CDR3 bases: TGTGCCATCAGTGAGTCGACTCCGGAGAAACTGTTTTTT. Its protein is CAISESTPEKLFF.

V is TRBV10-3 and J is TRBJ2-7; TRBD1 agrees at 9 bases. CDR1 is ENHRY and CDR2 is SYGVKD in the germline V gene. The CDR3 runs 14 residues. V dropped 8 bases and J dropped 5; count of bases not matched to a gene: 10. The CDR3 here is CAIAPGQGIHEQYF. CDR3 in DNA: TGTGCCATCGCGCCGGGACAGGGTATCCACGAGCAGTACTTC.

With regard to this clone: The same CDR3 also results from other DNA sequences found in this sample. CDR3 loop: CASSLEVNQPQHF. In DNA form, the CDR3 reads TGTGCCAGCAGCTTGGAAGTCAATCAGCCCCAGCATTTT. This chain uses TRBV7-9 with TRBJ1-5; no clear D gene. The germline gives CDR1 SEHNR, CDR2 FQNEAQ (reference sequence). Trimming removed 3 bases at V and 3 bases at J, with 6 bases between. The CDR3 is 13 residues long.

This clone was seen a single time. The rearrangement uses TRBV6-5 and TRBJ1-1; tentatively, D is TRBD1 (6 bases). This CDR3 has 15 amino acids. V lost 0 bases and J 5 bases, leaving 13 bases between the germline ends. The germline gives CDR1 MNHEY, CDR2 SVGAGI. The CDR3 loop is CASSYSTTGGTEAFF. As DNA, the CDR3 is TGTGCCAGCAGTTACTCGACGACAGGAGGGACTGAAGCTTTCTTT.

The J gene is TRBJ2-5, the V gene TRBV29-1; TRBD2 matches 12 bases. Germline assignment: CDR1 SQVTM and CDR2 ANQGSEA. The CDR3 totals 14 residues. V gave up 3 bases and J gave up 5 bases; unmatched junction bases: 4. The CDR3 is CSVDKLAGGETQYF. CDR3 DNA: TGCAGCGTTGATAAGCTAGCGGGAGGGGAGACCCAGTACTTC.

This clone occurred once. Its ends do not fully match the called genes, so a read error is possible. V gene TRBV7-7 combines with J gene TRBJ2-2, with D unclear. The CDR3 totals 15 residues. CDR1 and CDR2 from the germline V gene are SSHAT and FNYEAQ (reference sequence). CDR3 amino acids: CASSLGQSNTGELFF. The CDR3 DNA sequence: TGTGCTAGCAGCTTAGGGCAGTCGAACACCGGGGAGCTGTTTTTT.

The V call is TRBV19, the J call TRBJ2-2; D call uncertain. Trimming shortened V by 5 bases and J by 5 bases, and 9 bases separated the two germline ends. Germline V gene lookup returns CDR1 LNHDA and CDR2 SQIVND (reference sequence). The CDR3 spans 13 residues. The CDR3 spells CASSPQFTGELFF. The CDR3 DNA is TGTGCCAGTAGTCCCCAGTTTACCGGGGAGCTGTTTTTT. Variable domain in full (rest from reference TRBV19 and TRBJ2-2): DGGITQSPKYLFRKEGQNVTLSCEQNLNHDAMYWYRQDPGQGLRLIYYSQIVNDFQKGDIAEGYSVSREKKESFPLTVTSAQKNPTAFYLCASSPQFTGELFFGEGSRLTVL.

This chain uses TRBV27 with TRBJ2-7; 7 nucleotides line up with TRBD1. Germline lookup yields CDR1 MNHEY and CDR2 SMNVEV (reference sequence). This CDR3 is built from 17 residues. Germline trimming cut 7 bases from V and 4 bases from J; bases unmatched to any gene: 19. The DNA for the CDR3 is TGTGCCAGCAAGGTCCTCCAAACCACAGGGGATAGTTACGAGCAGTACTTC. The encoded protein is CASKVLQTTGDSYEQYF.

This chain joins TRBV7-3 and TRBJ2-2, with 9 bases fitting TRBD2. CDR1 and CDR2 (germline): SGHTA, FQGTGA. This CDR3 is built from 17 residues. With 5 bases clipped from V and 1 base from J, the junction kept 8 bases outside the gene matches. In DNA form, the CDR3 reads TGTGCCAGCAGCCCAGCCCGCGGGGGGGTGAACACCGGGGAGCTGTTTTTT. Translating it yields CASSPARGGVNTGELFF. Together with reference TRBV7-3 and TRBJ2-2, the CDR3 gives the full variable domain: GAGVSQTPSNKVTEKGKYVELRCDPISGHTALYWYRQSLGQGPEFLIYFQGTGAADDSGLPNDRFFAVRPEGSVSTLKIQRTERGDSAVYLCASSPARGGVNTGELFFGEGSRLTVL.

The chain has TRBV19 and TRBJ1-5, with D possibly being TRBD1 (5 bases). In germline, CDR1 is LNHDA, CDR2 SQIVND (reference sequence). The CDR3 length is 19 residues. V gave up 2 bases and J gave up 5 bases, with 25 bases separating them. The CDR3 is CASSIIAPGRRYGDQPQHF. The CDR3 bases are TGTGCCAGTAGTATAATCGCCCCGGGACGCAGGTACGGGGATCAGCCCCAGCATTTT. The full variable domain, its missing parts supplied by reference TRBV19 and TRBJ1-5, is DGGITQSPKYLFRKEGQNVTLSCEQNLNHDAMYWYRQDPGQGLRLIYYSQIVNDFQKGDIAEGYSVSREKKESFPLTVTSAQKNPTAFYLCASSIIAPGRRYGDQPQHFGDGTRLSIL.

This rearrangement joins TRBV18 to TRBJ2-5; 8 bases are a match to TRBD1. Germline CDR1 KGHSH, CDR2 LQKENI. V dropped 6 bases and J dropped 1; count of bases not matched to a gene: 4. This CDR3 region has 14 residues. Here the CDR3 reads CASSRGQVQETQYF. DNA for the CDR3: TGTGCCAGCTCCCGGGGACAGGTCCAAGAGACCCAGTACTTC.

The chain uses TRBV7-9 and TRBJ1-1; D may be TRBD1 (6 bases). The germline V gene encodes CDR1 SEHNR and CDR2 FQNEAQ (reference sequence). V was cut by 5 bases and J by 7 bases, with 11 bases left in between. The CDR3 is 12 residues long. As DNA, the CDR3 is TGTGCCAGCAGCCAGAAGGGGGATGAAGCTTTCTTT. Encoded protein: CASSQKGDEAFF.

The V call is TRBV6-6, the J call TRBJ2-1; 11 positions match TRBD2. This CDR3 region has 16 residues. The ends lost 2 bases at V and 7 bases at J; junction bases unmatched: 7. CDR1 and CDR2 from the germline V gene are MNHNY and SVGAGI (reference sequence). CDR3 amino acids: CASSYILAGGRNEQFF. DNA for the CDR3: TGTGCCAGCAGTTACATCCTAGCGGGAGGTAGGAATGAGCAGTTCTTC.

V usage is TRBV25-1 and J usage is TRBJ2-1; possibly TRBD2 for D (7 bases). The CDR3 has 15 residues. Deletions cut 8 bases from V and 3 bases from J, with 17 bases between. Germline loops: CDR1 MGHDK, CDR2 SYGVNS. This chain's CDR3 is CASSHPGGYYNEQFF. The CDR3 DNA follows: TGTGCCAGCTCCCACCCGGGGGGCTACTACAATGAGCAGTTCTTC.

V and J are TRBV5-1 and TRBJ2-5; D remains ambiguous. From germline, CDR1 is SGHRS and CDR2 YFSETQ. The CDR3 consists of 14 residues. Deletions cut 4 bases from V and 5 bases from J, with 15 bases between. In DNA form, the CDR3 reads TGCGCCAGCAGCCCGCCAAGCTACGGGGAGACCCAGTACTTC. Amino acids: CASSPPSYGETQYF.

On this clone itself: Other DNA variants within this sample encode the same CDR3. The genes are TRBV5-6 and TRBJ2-7, with unresolved D. Per germline, CDR1 SGHDT and CDR2 YYEEEE. Deletions cut 0 bases from V and 2 bases from J, with 9 bases between. The CDR3 has 14 residues. The CDR3, as DNA: TGTGCCAGCAGCTTGGTTGGAGCGACCTACGAGCAGTACTTC. This sequence encodes CASSLVGATYEQYF. The variable domain in full, with the rest retrieved from reference TRBV5-6 and TRBJ2-7, is DAGVTQSPTHLIKTRGQQVTLRCSPKSGHDTVSWYQQALGQGPQFIFQYYEEEERQRGNFPDRFSGHQFPNYSSELNVNALLLGDSALYLCASSLVGATYEQYFGPGTRLTVT.

The J gene is TRBJ1-6, the V gene TRBV6-1; no firm D call. This CDR3 spans 14 amino acids. Trimming took 4 bases from V and 4 from J, leaving 8 bases between them. Germline-derived CDR1 and CDR2 are MNHNS and SASEGT. The CDR3, as DNA: TGTGCCAGCAGTGTGGAAGGGTATAATTCACCCCTCCACTTT. Residues: CASSVEGYNSPLHF.

The rearrangement joins TRBV10-1 to TRBJ2-7; no clear D. V was trimmed by 0 bases and J by 4 bases, leaving 4 bases between them. Germline-derived CDR1 and CDR2 are WNHNN and SYGVQD (reference sequence). There are 12 residues in the CDR3. DNA for the CDR3: TGCGCCAGCAGTGAGTCGATGTACGAGCAGTACTTC. Protein product: CASSESMYEQYF.

This sequence joins TRBV5-8 and TRBJ2-2; the D call may be TRBD1 or TRBD2 (6 bases each). Germline CDR1 and CDR2: SGHTS and YDEGEE. The CDR3 totals 14 residues. V was cut by 9 bases and J by 2 bases, with 14 bases left in between. CDR3 protein: CATRWGANTGELFF. The CDR3 DNA sequence: TGTGCCACCCGGTGGGGGGCAAACACCGGGGAGCTGTTTTTT.

The table lists this clone with a few counts. The chain is built from TRBV28 and TRBJ1-6; no firm D call. The germline V and J ends were trimmed by 2 bases and 5 bases, with 7 bases remaining between them. The CDR3 covers 14 residues. CDR1 MDHEN and CDR2 SYDVKM come from the germline V gene. CDR3 protein: CASSLRQDNSPLHF. The CDR3 nucleotides read TGTGCCAGCAGTTTAAGGCAGGATAATTCACCCCTCCACTTT.

V usage is TRBV28 and J usage is TRBJ1-2; 10 nucleotides agree with TRBD1. The germline V gene encodes CDR1 MDHEN and CDR2 SYDVKM. The CDR3 is 15 residues long. Germline trimming cut 7 bases from V and 6 bases from J; bases unmatched to any gene: 11. As DNA, the CDR3 is TGTGCCAGCAACCAACGGGGACAGGGGTATCATGGCTACACCTTC. Its protein product is CASNQRGQGYHGYTF.

Only a few counts were recorded for this clone. At the DNA level, this CDR3 is encoded by other sequences in the same sample as well. This chain joins TRBV5-1 and TRBJ1-1, with D perhaps matching TRBD1 (5 bases). V lost 4 bases, J lost 1 base, and 8 bases lay in between. The germline CDR1 and CDR2 sequences are SGHRS and YFSETQ. The CDR3 length is 13 residues. CDR3 sequence reads: CASSPQGNTEAFF. In DNA form, the CDR3 reads TGCGCCAGCAGCCCTCAGGGGAACACTGAAGCTTTCTTT.

J is TRBJ2-3 and V is TRBV10-3, with 9 nucleotides matching TRBD2. Germline loops: CDR1 ENHRY, CDR2 SYGVKD. Losses at the gene ends were 6 bases for V and 5 bases for J; bases not matched to a gene: 6. The CDR3 covers 14 residues. The CDR3 nucleotides read TGTGCCATCAGGGCGGGAGGGCCCGGAGATACGCAGTATTTT. Amino acid sequence: CAIRAGGPGDTQYF.